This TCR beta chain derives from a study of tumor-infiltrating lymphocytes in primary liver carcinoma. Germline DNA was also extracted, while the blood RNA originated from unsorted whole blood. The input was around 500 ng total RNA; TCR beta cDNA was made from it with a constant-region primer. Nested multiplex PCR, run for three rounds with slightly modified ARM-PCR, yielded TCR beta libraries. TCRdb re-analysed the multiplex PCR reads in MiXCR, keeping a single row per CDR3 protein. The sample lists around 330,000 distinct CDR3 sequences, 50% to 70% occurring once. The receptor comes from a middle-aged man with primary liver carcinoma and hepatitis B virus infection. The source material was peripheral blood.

The DNA for the CDR3 is TGTGCCAGTACCCGTGGGGTGGACAGAGCCTACGAGCAGTACTTC. This sequence encodes CASTRGVDRAYEQYF. V usage is TRBV19 and J usage is TRBJ2-7; D may be TRBD1 (6 bases). V was trimmed by 7 bases and J by 2 bases, leaving 18 bases between them. CDR1 is LNHDA, CDR2 SQIVND, per germline (reference sequence). CDR3 length equals 15 residues.